The 27 T cell receptor beta chains presented below share a single source sample, sequenced in a study of OX40 agonist ivuxolimab in advanced cancers. Assay: immunoSEQ multiplex PCR; the TCRdb copy retains only in-frame clones and omits some. The sample has fewer than 90,000 clones, 85% to 95% seen once; the top ten hold about 6.7%. The specimen was CD4+ or CD8+ T cells sorted from blood, collected in a trial of the OX40 agonist ivuxolimab. All receptors come from an adult with an advanced solid tumor such as melanoma, head and neck, liver or kidney cancer.

The chain has TRBV19 and TRBJ1-1, with D tentatively TRBD1 (5 bases). V lost 5 bases and J 0 bases, leaving 10 bases between the germline ends. CDR1 LNHDA and CDR2 SQIVND come from the germline V gene (reference sequence). The CDR3 has 14 amino acids. CDR3 bases: TGTGCCAGTAGTCTAAGACAGATGAACACTGAAGCTTTCTTT. It is translated as CASSLRQMNTEAFF.

The chain uses TRBV5-1 and TRBJ2-7; no clear D. Germline V CDR1 and CDR2: SGHRS, YFSETQ. With 0 bases removed from V and 0 bases from J, the gap between germline ends came to 13 bases. The CDR3 runs to 16 residues. CDR3 nucleotides: TGCGCCAGCAGCTTGGAGGCGGACCGCAGCTCCTACGAGCAGTACTTC. This sequence encodes CASSLEADRSSYEQYF.

The chain uses TRBV7-2 and TRBJ2-1; tentative D call: TRBD2 (6 bases). Trimming pared 2 bases from V and 5 bases from J, leaving 13 bases between. The CDR3 contains 15 residues. The germline CDR1 and CDR2 sequences are SGHTA and FQGNSA. Here the CDR3 DNA reads TGTGCCAGCAGCTTAATAAGCGGGCCGGACAATGAGCAGTTCTTC. Its protein product is CASSLISGPDNEQFF.

This chain uses TRBV2 with TRBJ2-7; D is perhaps TRBD2 (6 bases). The V end lost 7 bases, the J end lost 0 bases, and 22 bases lay between the germline ends. Germline loops: CDR1 SNHLY, CDR2 FYNNEI. This CDR3 has 17 amino acids. In nucleotides, the CDR3 is TGTGCCAGCATCCCGGAGGGCGAGCGGCGTAGCTCCTACGAGCAGTACTTC. Its translation is CASIPEGERRSSYEQYF.

The chain links TRBV6-5 to TRBJ1-5; TRBD1 is a possible D gene (6 bases). The length of the CDR3 is 15 residues. Between the trimmed V and J ends, which lost 2 bases and 0 bases, there was a span of 8 bases. Germline CDR1 is MNHEY and CDR2 is SVGAGI. The CDR3 here is CASSYTQGSNQPQHF. The CDR3 coding sequence is TGTGCCAGCAGTTACACACAGGGTAGCAATCAGCCCCAGCATTTT.

J is TRBJ2-5 and V is TRBV13, with TRBD1 matching over 7 bases. V shed 4 bases and J 1 base; nucleotides not matched to a gene: 9. CDR1 PRHDT and CDR2 FYEKMQ come from the germline V gene (reference sequence). CDR3 size: 16 residues. The CDR3 bases are TGTGCCAGCAGCTCCAATAGTGAGGGGGCCCAAGAGACCCAGTACTTC. Translated: CASSSNSEGAQETQYF.

The rearrangement uses TRBV9 and TRBJ1-2, with a tentative D call TRBD1 (5 bases). Deletions cut 0 bases from V and 3 bases from J, with 9 bases between. Per germline, CDR1 SGDLS and CDR2 YYNGEE. This CDR3 contains 14 residues. CDR3 region: CASSVGRGDYGYTF. CDR3 DNA: TGTGCCAGCAGCGTAGGTCGGGGGGACTATGGCTACACCTTC.

CDR3 in amino acids: CASSAAQVGYNEQFF. The CDR3 DNA reads as TGTGCCAGCAGCGCTGCGCAGGTCGGGTACAATGAGCAGTTCTTC. The chain links TRBV6-1 to TRBJ2-1; D remains unclear. Per germline, CDR1 MNHNS and CDR2 SASEGT. With 6 bases removed from V and 4 bases from J, the gap between germline ends came to 16 bases. The CDR3 consists of 15 residues.

CDR3: CASSSGLAGGTDTQYF. The CDR3 coding sequence is TGTGCCAGCAGCTCCGGACTAGCGGGAGGTACAGATACGCAGTATTTT. The rearrangement joins TRBV5-8 to TRBJ2-3; 14 nucleotides align to TRBD2. Looked up from germline, CDR1 is SGHTS and CDR2 is YDEGEE. This CDR3 comprises 16 residues. With V trimmed by 3 bases and J by 3 bases, 3 bases remained unmatched.

The chain joins TRBV27 to TRBJ1-4, with D perhaps TRBD1 (6 bases). This CDR3 has 16 residues. The V and J ends lost 0 bases and 8 bases respectively, with 16 bases between them. Germline CDR1 MNHEY, CDR2 SMNVEV (reference sequence). The CDR3 nucleotides read TGTGCCAGCAGTTTATCCCGGAACAGGGTAGGAGAAAAACTGTTTTTT. Amino acids: CASSLSRNRVGEKLFF.

V gene TRBV23-1 combines with J gene TRBJ1-2; D is unresolved. TRBV23-1 belongs to the ORF category, with a function that is uncertain. This CDR3 comprises 14 residues. Trimming took off 2 bases at V and 4 bases at J, with 11 bases between the two ends. DNA for the CDR3: TGCGCCAGCAGTCAAAGCGAACCTCGCTATGGCTACACCTTC. Protein: CASSQSEPRYGYTF.

This chain connects TRBV11-2 to TRBJ2-3; D not certain. The ends were cut back, 2 bases at V and 1 base at J, with 16 bases in the middle. There are 17 residues in the CDR3. Germline assignment: CDR1 SGHAT and CDR2 FQNNGV. CDR3 region: CASSLHARSMGTDTQYF. CDR3 bases: TGTGCCAGCAGCTTACACGCTAGGTCCATGGGCACAGATACGCAGTATTTT.

The CDR3 protein is CASSASAGAFF. CDR3 bases: TGTGCCAGCAGCGCCAGCGCCGGAGCTTTCTTT. V is TRBV9 and J is TRBJ1-1; D unclear. The V gene's germline CDR1 is SGDLS and CDR2 YYNGEE. This CDR3 contains 11 residues. Trimming left V 3 bases short and J 10 bases short, with 10 bases between.

The chain combines TRBV9 with TRBJ2-1; 13 bases are a match to TRBD2. The J segment lost 0 bases and the V segment lost 4 bases, leaving 4 bases of the junction unmatched. Germline CDR1 is SGDLS and CDR2 is YYNGEE. The length of the CDR3 is 17 residues. The CDR3 DNA follows: TGTGCCAGCAGCTCCCGGACTAGCGGGAGCTCCTACAATGAGCAGTTCTTC. Encoded protein: CASSSRTSGSSYNEQFF.

V is TRBV4-1 and J is TRBJ2-2; tentatively, D is TRBD2 (6 bases). The germline gives CDR1 MGHRA, CDR2 YSYEKL. Between the trimmed V and J ends, which lost 3 bases and 1 base, there was a span of 6 bases. The CDR3 contains 14 residues. This CDR3 is CASSQGLNTGELFF. CDR3 sequence (DNA): TGCGCCAGCAGCCAGGGACTGAACACCGGGGAGCTGTTTTTT.

The CDR3 region is CASSQDEDYGYTF. Here the CDR3 DNA reads TGTGCCAGCAGCCAAGACGAAGACTATGGCTACACCTTC. The rearrangement joins TRBV14 to TRBJ1-2; D ambiguous. Germline CDR1 is SGHDN and CDR2 is FVKESK. This CDR3 spans 13 amino acids. Trimming removed 0 bases from V and 3 bases from J, with 5 bases in between.

The rearrangement uses TRBV27 and TRBJ2-3; TRBD1 might be the D (6 bases). Germline V gene sequence: CDR1 MNHEY, CDR2 SMNVEV (reference sequence). V was shortened by 6 bases and J by 0 bases, with 16 bases between the two germline ends. CDR3 length: 16 amino acids. CDR3 residues: CASSTTTGYSTDTQYF. The CDR3 DNA is TGTGCCAGCAGCACGACCACAGGGTACAGCACAGATACGCAGTATTTT.

V is TRBV7-8 and J is TRBJ2-7; 7 nucleotides match TRBD2. Germline V gives CDR1 SGHVS, CDR2 FQNEAQ. The V gene end was trimmed by 1 base and the J gene end by 1 base; junction bases not matched to a gene: 7. CDR3 length equals 16 residues. CDR3 protein: CASSLERLADSYEQYF. The CDR3 DNA is TGTGCCAGCAGCTTAGAGAGACTAGCTGATTCCTACGAGCAGTACTTC.

The rearrangement joins TRBV9 to TRBJ1-3, with 8 bases matching TRBD1. The CDR3 spans 14 residues. The V gene's germline CDR1 is SGDLS and CDR2 YYNGEE. The V segment lost 4 bases and the J segment 8 bases; nucleotides outside the gene matches: 8. The CDR3 DNA sequence: TGTGCCAGCAGCTCAGGACAGGGAGGTGACACCATATATTTT. Its protein is CASSSGQGGDTIYF.

The chain combines TRBV19 with TRBJ1-1; possible D gene TRBD1, 6 bases. The CDR3 runs 18 residues. The germline gives CDR1 LNHDA, CDR2 SQIVND (reference sequence). Trimming took off 4 bases at V and 1 base at J, with 22 bases between the two ends. The CDR3, as DNA: TGTGCCAGTAGTAAATGGGGATACAGGGTCGGATCGAACACTGAAGCTTTCTTT. Residues: CASSKWGYRVGSNTEAFF.

This chain uses TRBV11-2 with TRBJ2-2; tentatively, D is TRBD1 (5 bases). V was shortened by 3 bases and J by 4 bases, with 9 bases between the two germline ends. The germline V gene has CDR1 SGHAT and CDR2 FQNNGV. CDR3 length: 14 amino acids. CDR3 sequence (DNA): TGTGCCAGCAGCTTCAGGGCTTCCACCGGGGAGCTGTTTTTT. This encodes CASSFRASTGELFF.

Only one count was recorded for this clone. This chain uses TRBV6-6 with TRBJ2-1; TRBD2 matches at 7 bases. The CDR3 runs 16 residues. Trimming removed 7 bases from V and 1 base from J; junction bases left unmatched: 10. The germline CDR1 and CDR2 sequences are MNHNY and SVGAGI (reference sequence). The CDR3 loop reads CASIILVRGSYNEQFF. CDR3 in DNA: TGTGCCAGCATCATACTAGTGCGGGGGTCCTACAATGAGCAGTTCTTC.

The rearrangement links TRBV2 to TRBJ2-7; 9 nucleotides align to TRBD1. The CDR3 is 15 residues long. Germline CDR1 reads SNHLY; CDR2 reads FYNNEI. Trimming took 3 bases from V and 2 from J; bases not matched to a gene: 5. The CDR3 protein is CASSDVGQGTYEQYF. CDR3 coding DNA: TGTGCCAGCAGTGACGTGGGACAGGGAACCTACGAGCAGTACTTC. Full variable domain (outside the CDR3, taken from reference TRBV2 and TRBJ2-7): EPEVTQTPSHQVTQMGQEVILRCVPISNHLYFYWYRQILGQKVEFLVSFYNNEISEKSEIFDDQFSVERPDGSNFTLKIRSTKLEDSAMYFCASSDVGQGTYEQYFGPGTRLTVT.

This chain links TRBV5-6 with TRBJ1-3; D gene unclear. The ends were cut back, 4 bases at V and 3 bases at J, with 8 bases in the middle. Germline V gene data show CDR1 as SGHDT and CDR2 as YYEEEE. The CDR3 spans 13 residues. CDR3 loop: CASSPGFGNTIYF. The CDR3 DNA reads TGTGCCAGCAGCCCGGGCTTTGGAAACACCATATATTTT. The full variable domain, in which reference TRBV5-6 and TRBJ1-3 provide the parts outside the CDR3, is DAGVTQSPTHLIKTRGQQVTLRCSPKSGHDTVSWYQQALGQGPQFIFQYYEEEERQRGNFPDRFSGHQFPNYSSELNVNALLLGDSALYLCASSPGFGNTIYFGEGSWLTVV.

V usage is TRBV7-9 and J usage is TRBJ1-1; possible D gene TRBD1, 6 bases. Trimming cost V 4 bases and J 0 bases, with 9 bases left between them. The CDR3 is 14 amino acids. The germline CDR1 and CDR2 sequences are SEHNR and FQNEAQ (reference sequence). CDR3 nucleotide sequence: TGTGCCAGCAGCTCCGGACAGCTGAACACTGAAGCTTTCTTT. Amino acids: CASSSGQLNTEAFF.

This chain links TRBV6-1 with TRBJ2-7, with D tentatively TRBD2 (5 bases). Germline assignment: CDR1 MNHNS and CDR2 SASEGT. The germline V and J ends were trimmed by 9 bases and 2 bases, with 17 bases remaining between them. The CDR3 length is 14 residues. This CDR3 reads CASTSAAGAYEQYF. CDR3 in DNA: TGTGCCAGTACTTCCGCTGCCGGGGCCTACGAGCAGTACTTC.

The CDR3 here is CASSLDRVGQPQHF. The CDR3 DNA sequence: TGTGCCAGCAGTTTGGACAGGGTGGGTCAGCCCCAGCATTTT. The chain links TRBV27 to TRBJ1-5; the match to TRBD1 covers 8 bases. CDR1 is MNHEY, CDR2 SMNVEV, per germline (reference sequence). The CDR3 is 14 residues long. The J segment lost 6 bases and the V segment lost 3 bases, leaving 4 bases of the junction unmatched.